This T cell receptor beta chain was sequenced during a study of identical twins. Overall study findings and caveats: Not following the same donors, the study drew its conclusions from cross-sectional statistical analysis.

TCRdb reanalysed the 5' RACE reads using MiXCR and keeps one entry per CDR3 protein. The sample has hundreds of thousands of distinct CDR3 sequences; 21% are singletons. With regard to this clonotype: The antigen is undetermined.

The CDR3 has 16 amino acids. CDR1 and CDR2 (germline): SGHDT, YYEEEE. Trimming cost V 7 bases and J 2 bases; bases outside gene matches: 14. These data are also associated with another study on T cells expressing NK-cell markers. That source notes: Several donors showed these clonotypes also leading the CD3+CD56-NKG2C+ fraction.

The rearrangement joins TRBV5-6 to TRBJ2-7, with 8 bases aligning to TRBD2. Sample: PBMCs. This clonotype was obtained from a woman in her late teens or twenties in good health. In DNA form, the CDR3 reads TGTGCCAGCTGGGGATGGGGGACTAGTTCCCCCTACGAGCAGTACTTC. Translating gives CASWGWGTSSPYEQYF. Full variable domain (outside the CDR3, taken from reference TRBV5-6 and TRBJ2-7): DAGVTQSPTHLIKTRGQQVTLRCSPKSGHDTVSWYQQALGQGPQFIFQYYEEEERQRGNFPDRFSGHQFPNYSSELNVNALLLGDSALYLCASWGWGTSSPYEQYFGPGTRLTVT.